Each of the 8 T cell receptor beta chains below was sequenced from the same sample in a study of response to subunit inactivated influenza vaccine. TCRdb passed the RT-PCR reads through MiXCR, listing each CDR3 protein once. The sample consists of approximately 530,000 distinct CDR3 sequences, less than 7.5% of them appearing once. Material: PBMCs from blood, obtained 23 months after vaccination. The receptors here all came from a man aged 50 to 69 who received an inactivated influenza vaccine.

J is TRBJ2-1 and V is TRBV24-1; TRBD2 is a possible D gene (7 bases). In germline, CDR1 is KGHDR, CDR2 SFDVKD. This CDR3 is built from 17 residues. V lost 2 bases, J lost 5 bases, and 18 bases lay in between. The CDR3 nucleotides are TGTGCCACCAGTGATTGGAGGGGAGGGGGTAGTAACAATGAGCAGTTCTTC. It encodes CATSDWRGGGSNNEQFF.

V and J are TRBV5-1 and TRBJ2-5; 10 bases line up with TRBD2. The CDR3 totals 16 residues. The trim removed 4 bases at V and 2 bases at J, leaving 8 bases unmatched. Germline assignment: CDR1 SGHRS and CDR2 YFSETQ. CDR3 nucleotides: TGCGCCAGCAGCCCCCTGGTTAGCGGGGGGCAAGAGACCCAGTACTTC. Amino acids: CASSPLVSGGQETQYF.

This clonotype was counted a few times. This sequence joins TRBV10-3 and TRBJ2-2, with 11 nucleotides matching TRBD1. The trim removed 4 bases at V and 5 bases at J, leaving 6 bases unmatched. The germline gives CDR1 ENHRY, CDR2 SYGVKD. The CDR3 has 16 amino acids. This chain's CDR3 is CAISGPGTGGTGELFF. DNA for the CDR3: TGTGCCATCAGTGGACCCGGGACAGGGGGGACCGGGGAGCTGTTTTTT.

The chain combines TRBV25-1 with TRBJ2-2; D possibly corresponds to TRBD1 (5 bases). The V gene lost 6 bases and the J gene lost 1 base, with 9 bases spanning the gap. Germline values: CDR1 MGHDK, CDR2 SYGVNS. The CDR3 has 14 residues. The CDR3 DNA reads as TGTGCCAGCAGAAAAGGACAGAACACCGGGGAGCTGTTTTTT. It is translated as CASRKGQNTGELFF. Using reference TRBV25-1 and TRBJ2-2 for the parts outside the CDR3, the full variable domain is EADIYQTPRYLVIGTGKKITLECSQTMGHDKMYWYQQDPGMELHLIHYSYGVNSTEKGDLSSESTVSRIRTEHFPLTLESARPSHTSQYLCASRKGQNTGELFFGEGSRLTVL.

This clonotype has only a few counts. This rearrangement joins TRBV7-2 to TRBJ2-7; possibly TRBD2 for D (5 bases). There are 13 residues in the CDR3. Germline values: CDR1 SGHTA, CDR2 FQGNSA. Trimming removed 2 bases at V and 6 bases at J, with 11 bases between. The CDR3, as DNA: TGTGCCAGCAGCTTAAGTCCCGCGGGCGAGCAGTACTTC. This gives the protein CASSLSPAGEQYF.

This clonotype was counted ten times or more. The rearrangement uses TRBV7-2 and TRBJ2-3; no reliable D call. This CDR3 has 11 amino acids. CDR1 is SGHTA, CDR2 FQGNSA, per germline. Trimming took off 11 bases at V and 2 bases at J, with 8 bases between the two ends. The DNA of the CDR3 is TGTGCCTCCCGTTACACAGATACGCAGTATTTT. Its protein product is CASRYTDTQYF.

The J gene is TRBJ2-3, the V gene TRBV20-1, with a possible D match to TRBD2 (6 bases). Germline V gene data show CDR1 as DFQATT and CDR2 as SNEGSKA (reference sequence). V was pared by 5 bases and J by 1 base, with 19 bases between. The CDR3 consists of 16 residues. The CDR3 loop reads CSAPRRGAAGTDTQYF. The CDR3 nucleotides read TGCAGTGCTCCCCGTCGCGGGGCAGCTGGCACAGATACGCAGTATTTT.

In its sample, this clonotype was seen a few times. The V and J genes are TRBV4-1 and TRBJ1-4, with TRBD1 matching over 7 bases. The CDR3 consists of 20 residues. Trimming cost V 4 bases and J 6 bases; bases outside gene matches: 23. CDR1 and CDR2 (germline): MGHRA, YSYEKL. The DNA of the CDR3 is TGCGCCAGCAGCCCTACAAGTGGGACAGAGGGCCTGGGTGTGGATGAAAAACTGTTTTTT. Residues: CASSPTSGTEGLGVDEKLFF.